Listed here are 31 T cell receptor beta chains from one sample, sequenced in a study of blood T cells in healthy people across ages. The use of a sample-barcoded 5' primer and a J-beta primer mix characterized a second PCR of roughly 7 to 11 cycles. TCRdb fed the 5' RACE reads into MiXCR, producing one record per CDR3 protein. The sample has about 1.8 million distinct CDR3 sequences; around 48% are singletons. The sequencing sample was made of blood. These receptor sequences come from a woman aged 35 to 49 in good health.

CDR3: CASSQGERGGFDTQYF. CDR3 DNA sequence: TGCGCCAGCAGCCAAGGAGAGCGGGGGGGCTTTGATACGCAGTATTTT. The V call is TRBV4-3, the J call TRBJ2-3; TRBD2 agrees at 10 bases. This CDR3 has 16 residues. Germline CDR1 and CDR2: LGHNA and YSLEER. With V trimmed by 1 base and J by 6 bases, 7 bases remained unmatched.

The rearrangement links TRBV7-2 to TRBJ1-1; D not resolved. The CDR3 runs 13 residues. Trimming removed 6 bases from V and 1 base from J, with 9 bases in between. Looked up from germline, CDR1 is SGHTA and CDR2 is FQGNSA. The CDR3 DNA reads TGTGCCAGCAGGGCAGCGGGGAACACTGAAGCTTTCTTT. Its translation: CASRAAGNTEAFF. Looking up the rest from reference TRBV7-2 and TRBJ1-1 gives the full variable domain: GAGVSQSPSNKVTEKGKDVELRCDPISGHTALYWYRQSLGQGLEFLIYFQGNSAPDKSGLPSDRFSAERTGGSVSTLTIQRTQQEDSAVYLCASRAAGNTEAFFGQGTRLTVV.

V is TRBV7-2 and J is TRBJ2-7, with TRBD1 matching 10 bases. This CDR3 has 18 residues. The J segment lost 2 bases and the V segment lost 2 bases, leaving 12 bases of the junction unmatched. The germline CDR1 and CDR2 sequences are SGHTA and FQGNSA. The CDR3 spells CASSLWLVWGQGPYEQYF. The DNA of the CDR3 is TGTGCCAGCAGCTTATGGTTGGTATGGGGACAGGGGCCCTACGAGCAGTACTTC. The variable domain in full, with the rest retrieved from reference TRBV7-2 and TRBJ2-7, is GAGVSQSPSNKVTEKGKDVELRCDPISGHTALYWYRQSLGQGLEFLIYFQGNSAPDKSGLPSDRFSAERTGGSVSTLTIQRTQQEDSAVYLCASSLWLVWGQGPYEQYFGPGTRLTVT.

The gene calls are TRBV18 and TRBJ2-1; D is uncertain. The CDR3 runs 15 residues. Trimming removed 1 base from V and 4 bases from J, with 11 bases in between. Per germline, CDR1 KGHSH and CDR2 LQKENI. The CDR3 DNA is TGTGCCAGCTCACCACAAAGTTCAGCTTACAATGAGCAGTTCTTC. Translating gives CASSPQSSAYNEQFF.

This clonotype was detected only a few times. J is TRBJ1-2 and V is TRBV7-2; TRBD1 matches 8 bases. CDR1 is SGHTA and CDR2 is FQGNSA in the germline V gene. V lost 8 bases and J lost 6; bases outside the gene matches: 14. This CDR3 has 15 amino acids. This chain's CDR3 is CASSGQGGREDGYTF. DNA for the CDR3: TGTGCCAGCTCCGGACAGGGAGGAAGGGAAGATGGCTACACCTTC. Filled out from reference TRBV7-2 and TRBJ1-2, the complete variable domain reads GAGVSQSPSNKVTEKGKDVELRCDPISGHTALYWYRQSLGQGLEFLIYFQGNSAPDKSGLPSDRFSAERTGGSVSTLTIQRTQQEDSAVYLCASSGQGGREDGYTFGSGTRLTVV.

Concerning this clonotype: With a much larger clone just one base away, this may be a read error. This chain joins TRBV29-1 and TRBJ2-5; the D is unclear. Trimming took 3 bases from V and 2 from J, leaving 13 bases between them. Germline CDR1 reads SQVTM; CDR2 reads ANQGSEA. The CDR3 is 14 amino acids. CDR3 coding DNA: TGCAGCGTTGACCTCGAAATGAATCAAGAGACCCAGTACTTC. It translates to CSVDLEMNQETQYF.

This clonotype was observed a few times. This chain links TRBV20-1 with TRBJ2-1, with a weak D call TRBD2 (6 bases). Germline lookup yields CDR1 DFQATT and CDR2 SNEGSKA (reference sequence). The CDR3 has 14 amino acids. V was shortened by 6 bases and J by 0 bases, with 12 bases between the two germline ends. The CDR3 nucleotides are TGCAGTGCAGGAGGGATGAGCTCCTACAATGAGCAGTTCTTC. Its protein product is CSAGGMSSYNEQFF.

V is TRBV6-2 or TRBV6-3 and J is TRBJ1-1; TRBD1 matches at 9 bases. After removal of 5 bases from V and 1 base from J, the junction contained 8 bases not matched to a gene. Germline values: CDR1 MNHEY, CDR2 SVGEGT. The CDR3 sequence is 16 residues long. The CDR3 bases are TGTGCCAGCAGTACCCGGGGGACAGGGAGGAACACTGAAGCTTTCTTT. It yields the protein CASSTRGTGRNTEAFF.

The chain is built from TRBV6-5 and TRBJ2-5, with 8 nucleotides matching TRBD1. The tail of the sequence fits TRBJ2-1 better, so the J call may be wrong. Germline V gives CDR1 MNHEY, CDR2 SVGAGI. The CDR3 sequence is 15 residues long. The DNA of the CDR3 is TGTGCCAGCAGTCTGGCCGGGACAGGACAAGAGACCCAGTTCTTC. Amino acid sequence: CASSLAGTGQETQFF.

Only a few counts were recorded for this clonotype. The J gene is TRBJ1-1, the V gene TRBV3-1; no firm D call. Deletions cut 0 bases from V and 0 bases from J, with 5 bases between. The CDR3 contains 14 residues. Looked up from germline, CDR1 is LGHDT and CDR2 is YNNKEL (reference sequence). The CDR3 is CASSQDSVNTEAFF. The CDR3, as DNA: TGTGCCAGCAGCCAAGATTCTGTGAACACTGAAGCTTTCTTT. Full variable domain (remainder filled in from reference TRBV3-1 and TRBJ1-1): DTAVSQTPKYLVTQMGNDKSIKCEQNLGHDTMYWYKQDSKKFLKIMFSYNNKELIINETVPNRFSPKSPDKAHLNLHINSLELGDSAVYFCASSQDSVNTEAFFGQGTRLTVV.

The chain uses TRBV7-2 and TRBJ1-2; D might be TRBD1 (5 bases). Trimming took 5 bases from V and 8 from J, leaving 18 bases between them. From germline, CDR1 is SGHTA and CDR2 FQGNSA. This CDR3 is 14 amino acids long. In nucleotides, the CDR3 is TGTGCCAGCAGCGCCCGGGACCGGCGGGAGGGCTACACCTTC. This codes for CASSARDRREGYTF.

This clonotype was found a few times. The chain combines TRBV6-5 with TRBJ2-5; D unclear. The germline V gene encodes CDR1 MNHEY and CDR2 SVGAGI. This CDR3 has 12 residues. V was pared by 9 bases and J by 7 bases, with 15 bases between. CDR3 loop: CARTSAQRTQYF. CDR3 coding DNA: TGTGCCAGGACCTCGGCCCAGAGGACCCAGTACTTC.

J is TRBJ2-7 and V is TRBV4-3; no definite D call. V gave up 1 base and J gave up 2 bases, with 15 bases separating them. The germline V gene has CDR1 LGHNA and CDR2 YSLEER. This CDR3 has 16 residues. CDR3 amino acids: CASSQGGSPGPYEQYF. DNA of the CDR3: TGCGCCAGCAGCCAAGGGGGATCGCCAGGCCCCTACGAGCAGTACTTC.

This clonotype showed up just a few times. The V gene is TRBV28, the J gene TRBJ2-7, with D hard to call. This CDR3 has 12 residues. Germline CDR1 reads MDHEN; CDR2 reads SYDVKM. V lost 5 bases and J 4 bases, leaving 9 bases between the germline ends. The CDR3 spells CASSKVVYEQYF. The CDR3 bases are TGTGCCAGCAGTAAGGTCGTTTACGAGCAGTACTTC. The variable domain in full, completed from reference TRBV28 and TRBJ2-7, reads DVKVTQSSRYLVKRTGEKVFLECVQDMDHENMFWYRQDPGLGLRLIYFSYDVKMKEKGDIPEGYSVSREKKERFSLILESASTNQTSMYLCASSKVVYEQYFGPGTRLTVT.

The V call is TRBV7-3, the J call TRBJ2-1, with D unclear. Germline CDR1 SGHTA, CDR2 FQGTGA. This CDR3 comprises 15 residues. With 5 bases removed from V and 4 bases from J, the gap between germline ends came to 15 bases. This CDR3 reads CASSPTIWQYNEQFF. In DNA form, the CDR3 reads TGTGCCAGCAGCCCGACAATTTGGCAATACAATGAGCAGTTCTTC.

In this sample, this clonotype turned up a few times. V usage is TRBV20-1 and J usage is TRBJ2-1; perhaps D is TRBD1 or TRBD2 (7 bases each). Between the trimmed V and J ends, which lost 5 bases and 0 bases, there was a span of 11 bases. In germline, CDR1 is DFQATT, CDR2 SNEGSKA (reference sequence). CDR3 length: 14 residues. This CDR3 reads CSAQGGGSYNEQFF. The DNA for the CDR3 is TGCAGTGCTCAGGGGGGGGGCTCCTACAATGAGCAGTTCTTC.

The chain has TRBV7-2 and TRBJ2-1, with TRBD2 as a possible D gene (5 bases). The CDR3 extends over 15 amino acids. In germline, CDR1 is SGHTA, CDR2 FQGNSA. The V and J ends lost 11 bases and 5 bases respectively, with 22 bases between them. CDR3 in amino acids: CAGSLVAAANNEQFF. Written as DNA, the CDR3 is TGTGCCGGTAGCTTAGTGGCAGCGGCCAACAATGAGCAGTTCTTC.

CDR3: CASSQAVNTEAFF. The CDR3 DNA follows: TGTGCCAGCAGCCAAGCCGTGAACACTGAAGCTTTCTTT. This chain joins TRBV4-2 and TRBJ1-1, with D uncertain. The CDR3 has 13 residues. With 1 base removed from V and 0 bases from J, the gap between germline ends came to 3 bases. From germline, CDR1 is LGHNA and CDR2 YNFKEQ.

Remarks on this clonotype: At one of its ends the junction is not consistent with the germline gene, which may arise from a read error. This chain connects TRBV5-1 to TRBJ2-3; 7 bases match TRBD1. The CDR3 runs 15 residues. Germline V gives CDR1 SGHRS, CDR2 YFSETQ. The CDR3 bases are TGTGCCAGCAGCTTAGCAGGCAGGGGGACAGATACGCAGTATTTT. Amino acid sequence: CASSLAGRGTDTQYF.

This sequence joins TRBV4-1 and TRBJ2-1, with D perhaps assigned TRBD1 or TRBD2 (7 bases each). The CDR3 totals 17 residues. Germline CDR1 and CDR2: MGHRA and YSYEKL. Trimming stripped 4 bases from V and 8 bases from J, with 24 bases between. The CDR3 bases are TGCGCCAGCAGCCCCGAGGGGGACAGCGGGGAGTGGTATGAGCAGTTCTTC. Its protein is CASSPEGDSGEWYEQFF.

Notes on this clonotype: Its ends do not fully match the called genes, so a read error is possible. This chain links TRBV7-7 with TRBJ2-5; 10 nucleotides agree with TRBD1. The CDR3 loop spans 17 amino acids. Germline CDR1 is SSHAT and CDR2 is FNYEAQ (reference sequence). As DNA, the CDR3 is TGTGCTAGCAGCCAAACCCTCGGGACAGGGGCGAACAATGAGCAGTACTTC. Amino acid sequence: CASSQTLGTGANNEQYF.

The chain combines TRBV20-1 with TRBJ2-7; D is possibly TRBD1 (5 bases). CDR3 length: 14 amino acids. Looked up from germline, CDR1 is DFQATT and CDR2 is SNEGSKA (reference sequence). Trimming took off 1 base at V and 2 bases at J, with 12 bases between the two ends. CDR3 region: CSARATATAYEQYF. The CDR3 DNA is TGCAGTGCTAGAGCGACAGCAACAGCCTACGAGCAGTACTTC.

The V and J genes are TRBV5-1 and TRBJ1-2, with TRBD1 as a possible D gene (5 bases). V lost 4 bases, J lost 7 bases, and 17 bases lay in between. The germline V gene encodes CDR1 SGHRS and CDR2 YFSETQ. This CDR3 spans 14 amino acids. Here the CDR3 reads CASSRVEAGGGYTF. The CDR3 nucleotides read TGCGCCAGCAGCAGGGTGGAGGCCGGGGGTGGCTACACCTTC. Variable domain in full (rest from reference TRBV5-1 and TRBJ1-2): KAGVTQTPRYLIKTRGQQVTLSCSPISGHRSVSWYQQTPGQGLQFLFEYFSETQRNKGNFPGRFSGRQFSNSRSEMNVSTLELGDSALYLCASSRVEAGGGYTFGSGTRLTVV.

The V and J genes are TRBV6-5 and TRBJ1-5; unclear D gene. Germline V gives CDR1 MNHEY, CDR2 SVGAGI. The CDR3 sequence is 17 residues long. V was shortened by 4 bases and J by 6 bases, with 22 bases between the two germline ends. The CDR3 loop reads CASSSLGLGEGGQPQHF. CDR3 in DNA: TGTGCCAGCAGTTCTCTCGGACTGGGTGAAGGCGGTCAGCCCCAGCATTTT.

The chain recombines TRBV28 with TRBJ2-4, with unresolved D. Gene TRBJ2-5 matches the end of the DNA better, so the J call may be wrong. The CDR3 runs to 17 residues. Germline CDR1 and CDR2: MDHEN and SYDVKM. The CDR3 DNA follows: TGTGCCAGCAGTTCCTCCCTTATACTTGGCCTTCAAGAGACCCAGTACTTC. Translation gives CASSSSLILGLQETQYF.

This clonotype showed up just a few times. This chain joins TRBV20-1 and TRBJ2-3; 8 bases match TRBD2. The trim removed 1 base at V and 4 bases at J, leaving 7 bases unmatched. Germline CDR1 and CDR2: DFQATT and SNEGSKA (reference sequence). The CDR3 is made up of 15 amino acids. CDR3: CSARAGGGSADTQYF. The CDR3, as DNA: TGCAGTGCTAGAGCTGGCGGGGGGTCGGCAGATACGCAGTATTTT.

V gene TRBV9 combines with J gene TRBJ2-1; D gene unclear. Germline V gives CDR1 SGDLS, CDR2 YYNGEE. Trimming took off 3 bases at V and 4 bases at J, with 14 bases between the two ends. The CDR3 contains 15 residues. CDR3 region: CASSAVGSGYNEQFF. The CDR3 nucleotides are TGTGCCAGCAGCGCTGTAGGGTCCGGGTACAATGAGCAGTTCTTC.

The J gene is TRBJ2-7, the V gene TRBV4-1, with 7 nucleotides matching TRBD1. With the DNA end fitting TRBJ2-1 better, the J assignment may be wrong. Germline CDR1 and CDR2: MGHRA and YSYEKL. This CDR3 is 15 amino acids long. The chain's CDR3 is CASSSDRALRNEQFF. In nucleotides, the CDR3 is TGCGCCAGCAGCTCCGACAGGGCCTTAAGGAATGAGCAGTTCTTC.

This clonotype occurred a few times. The chain links TRBV29-1 to TRBJ1-1; maybe TRBD1 (5 bases). In germline, CDR1 is SQVTM, CDR2 ANQGSEA. V lost 2 bases, J lost 3 bases, and 10 bases lay in between. This CDR3 comprises 13 residues. The CDR3 region has the DNA TGCAGCGTTGAAATCGGGGGTGACACTGAAGCTTTCTTT. Translation gives CSVEIGGDTEAFF.

This clonotype was detected only a few times. The chain combines TRBV20-1 with TRBJ2-4, with D perhaps matching TRBD1 or TRBD2 (5 bases each). V was shortened by 3 bases and J by 8 bases, with 11 bases between the two germline ends. Germline V gene sequence: CDR1 DFQATT, CDR2 SNEGSKA (reference sequence). The CDR3 is made up of 12 amino acids. The CDR3 here is CSARGLGDIQYF. The CDR3 DNA reads TGCAGTGCTAGGGGTCTGGGGGACATTCAGTACTTC.

This chain links TRBV6-2 or TRBV6-3 with TRBJ1-5; maybe TRBD1 (6 bases). There are 18 residues in the CDR3. Germline CDR1 reads MNHEY; CDR2 reads SVGEGT. With 6 bases removed from V and 0 bases from J, the gap between germline ends came to 21 bases. For the CDR3, the DNA is TGTGCCAGCAGCCTATTTTGGACAGACTCCTATAGCAATCAGCCCCAGCATTTT. As protein: CASSLFWTDSYSNQPQHF.